This entry lists 16 T cell receptor beta chains sequenced from one sample in a study of ipilimumab plus nivolumab after autologous stem cell transplantation. Libraries were prepared by immunoSEQ multiplex PCR; TCRdb keeps only in-frame clonotypes and omits some of them. This sample has 17,000 or so clones; roughly 80% occur once, and the top ten carry approximately 40%. The sequencing here drew on PBMCs, taken in a trial of ipilimumab plus nivolumab as post-transplant consolidation. The receptors come from a male donor with diffuse large B-cell lymphoma.

This chain connects TRBV5-1 to TRBJ2-7; a possible D gene is TRBD2 (5 bases). CDR1 is SGHRS, CDR2 YFSETQ, per germline. The length of the CDR3 is 12 residues. V was pared by 5 bases and J by 2 bases, with 8 bases between. The CDR3 bases are TGCGCCAGCAGGGACTCAGCCTACGAGCAGTACTTC. Residues: CASRDSAYEQYF.

This chain connects TRBV5-4 to TRBJ1-5, with a weak D call TRBD1 (5 bases). Trimming stripped 0 bases from V and 0 bases from J, with 10 bases between. The CDR3 extends over 16 amino acids. Germline CDR1 SGHNT, CDR2 YYREEE (reference sequence). The CDR3 DNA reads TGTGCCAGCAGCTTGGGGCCCGACAGTAGCAATCAGCCCCAGCATTTT. Its protein product is CASSLGPDSSNQPQHF.

The V and J genes are TRBV14 and TRBJ2-5, with D perhaps TRBD1 or TRBD2 (6 bases each). The germline gives CDR1 SGHDN, CDR2 FVKESK. V was clipped by 4 bases and J by 9 bases, with 15 bases between them. The CDR3 loop spans 13 amino acids. The CDR3 loop is CASSPFSGAAQYF. CDR3 bases: TGTGCCAGCAGCCCCTTTTCGGGGGCGGCCCAGTACTTC.

The chain employs TRBV10-2 and TRBJ2-4, with 9 bases that match TRBD2. There are 15 residues in the CDR3. CDR1 is WSHSY, CDR2 SAAADI, per germline. J gave up 8 bases and V 8 bases, and 13 bases lay outside the gene matches. As DNA, the CDR3 is TGCGCCAGCTCGACCGGCAGCGGGAGGACGGACATTCAGTACTTC. Translated: CASSTGSGRTDIQYF.

In regard to this clone: One junction end does not reproduce the germline sequence, and a read error may be involved. This chain connects TRBV29-1 to TRBJ2-7; tentatively, D is TRBD1 (6 bases). CDR1 is SQVTM and CDR2 is ANQGSEA in the germline V gene. The CDR3 is 14 residues long. CDR3 region: CSAFTGTTSSEQYF. DNA for the CDR3: TGCAGCGCCTTCACCGGGACAACCTCCTCCGAGCAGTACTTC.

This rearrangement joins TRBV30 to TRBJ2-3, with D possibly being TRBD1 (6 bases). The last part of the DNA fits TRBJ1-5 better; the J call may be wrong. This CDR3 has 12 amino acids. The V gene's germline CDR1 is GTSNPN and CDR2 SVGIG (reference sequence). CDR3 sequence: CAWSVGPGAQHF. DNA for the CDR3: TGTGCCTGGAGTGTGGGCCCGGGGGCGCAGCATTTT.

This clone has a handful of counts. This chain connects TRBV7-3 to TRBJ1-2, with 8 bases lining up with TRBD1. The germline gives CDR1 SGHTA, CDR2 FQGTGA. The CDR3 extends over 15 amino acids. J gave up 0 bases and V 3 bases, and 3 bases lay outside the gene matches. The CDR3 nucleotides are TGTGCCAGCAGCTTGACAGGGGAGGCTAACTATGGCTACACCTTC. Translating it yields CASSLTGEANYGYTF.

The chain combines TRBV5-6 with TRBJ1-3; the D gene is possibly TRBD1 (6 bases). The CDR3 consists of 13 residues. Germline V gene data show CDR1 as SGHDT and CDR2 as YYEEEE. Trimming removed 1 base from V and 6 bases from J, with 8 bases in between. The CDR3 is CASSLRGENTIYF. The CDR3 DNA reads as TGTGCCAGCAGCTTGAGGGGGGAAAACACCATATATTTT.

V is TRBV19 and J is TRBJ2-3; 8 bases align to TRBD1. With 8 bases clipped from V and 3 bases from J, the junction kept 10 bases outside the gene matches. Germline lookup yields CDR1 LNHDA and CDR2 SQIVND (reference sequence). This CDR3 comprises 15 residues. The CDR3 loop is CASGSGGIGTDTQYF. The CDR3 nucleotides are TGTGCCAGTGGTTCAGGGGGCATTGGAACAGATACGCAGTATTTT.

This clone has only a few counts. The CDR3 coding sequence is TGTGCCTGGACGCAGGGGCTTCACACTGAAGCTTTCTTT. Its translation is CAWTQGLHTEAFF. J is TRBJ1-1 and V is TRBV30; D possibly corresponds to TRBD1 (6 bases). CDR3 length: 13 amino acids. Germline-derived CDR1 and CDR2 are GTSNPN and SVGIG (reference sequence). Trimming cost V 4 bases and J 3 bases, with 12 bases left between them.

V is TRBV18 and J is TRBJ2-7, with 8 bases that match TRBD2. CDR3 length: 15 residues. With V trimmed by 0 bases and J by 6 bases, 7 bases remained unmatched. Germline CDR1 and CDR2: KGHSH and LQKENI. CDR3 sequence: CASSPPSGKGREQYF. The CDR3, as DNA: TGTGCCAGCTCACCACCTAGCGGGAAGGGCCGCGAGCAGTACTTC.

This clone was recorded a few times. The chain couples TRBV29-1 to TRBJ1-1; the D is unclear. CDR3 length: 11 residues. The germline V gene has CDR1 SQVTM and CDR2 ANQGSEA. The V gene lost 4 bases and the J gene lost 2 bases, with 5 bases spanning the gap. This chain's CDR3 is CSVGENTEAFF. The DNA of the CDR3 is TGCAGCGTTGGGGAAAACACTGAAGCTTTCTTT.

This chain uses TRBV10-3 with TRBJ2-5, with D possibly TRBD1 on 6 matching bases. The germline V and J ends were trimmed by 2 bases and 3 bases, with 13 bases remaining between them. Germline V gives CDR1 ENHRY, CDR2 SYGVKD. CDR3 size: 15 residues. In nucleotides, the CDR3 is TGTGCCATCAGTGAGCCCCAGGGGCTTAAAGAGACCCAGTACTTC. Translation: CAISEPQGLKETQYF.

The chain combines TRBV7-8 with TRBJ2-1; perhaps TRBD1 as D (6 bases). The CDR3 has 12 residues. V was trimmed by 5 bases and J by 9 bases, leaving 11 bases between them. The germline V gene has CDR1 SGHVS and CDR2 FQNEAQ. Here the CDR3 reads CASSLRDTEQFF. The CDR3 nucleotides read TGTGCCAGCAGCCTAAGGGACACTGAGCAGTTCTTC.

The gene calls are TRBV29-1 and TRBJ1-1; D is undetermined. V gave up 7 bases and J gave up 1 base, with 10 bases separating them. This CDR3 is built from 12 residues. From germline, CDR1 is SQVTM and CDR2 ANQGSEA. In nucleotides, the CDR3 is TGCAGCGCCGGACGGCCGAACACTGAAGCTTTCTTT. It specifies CSAGRPNTEAFF.

The chain recombines TRBV11-1 with TRBJ2-1; D is unresolved. Germline lookup yields CDR1 SGHAT and CDR2 FQDESV (reference sequence). The CDR3 runs to 15 residues. Trimming cost V 2 bases and J 3 bases, with 11 bases left between them. The CDR3 is CASSLLSPIYNEQFF. CDR3 nucleotide sequence: TGTGCCAGCAGCTTATTATCCCCAATCTACAATGAGCAGTTCTTC.